Presented here are 26 T cell receptor beta chains from one specimen sequenced in a study of T cell responses to AZD1222 COVID-19 vaccine. Assay used: immunoSEQ multiplex PCR; TCRdb lists only in-frame clones, some missing. Of about 180,000 clones in the sample, roughly 90% were seen once. This sample comprised peripheral blood, obtained on day 0 of AZD1222 vaccination. The receptors originated from an adult in good health.

This clone has just one count. The chain uses TRBV3-1 (or the pseudogene TRBV3-2) and TRBJ2-1; 13 nucleotides align to TRBD2. Germline V gene sequence: CDR1 LGHDT, CDR2 YNNKEL (reference sequence). The V and J ends lost 1 base and 8 bases, in that order; junction bases with no gene match: 5. The CDR3 contains 16 residues. Here the CDR3 DNA reads TGTGCCAGCAGCCAAGGAACTAGCGGGAGGGGTTATGAGCAGTTCTTC. It yields the protein CASSQGTSGRGYEQFF.

J is TRBJ2-1 and V is TRBV27, with a tentative D call TRBD1 (5 bases). Trimming shortened V by 9 bases and J by 5 bases, and 23 bases separated the two germline ends. The CDR3 consists of 16 residues. Germline-derived CDR1 and CDR2 are MNHEY and SMNVEV (reference sequence). CDR3 amino acids: CASLRQLTPFDNEQFF. The CDR3 DNA is TGTGCCAGTCTAAGACAGCTAACTCCTTTTGACAATGAGCAGTTCTTC.

The chain employs TRBV4-1 and TRBJ2-7; D gene uncertain. The CDR3 is made up of 14 amino acids. The V gene's germline CDR1 is MGHRA and CDR2 YSYEKL. V lost 4 bases to trimming and J lost 6 bases, with 16 bases between them. CDR3 coding DNA: TGCGCCAGCAGCCCCCGGTTTCCAGCCCCCGAGCAGTACTTC. It specifies CASSPRFPAPEQYF.

J is TRBJ1-5 and V is TRBV28, with 7 bases matching TRBD1. V gave up 11 bases and J gave up 6 bases; unmatched junction bases: 13. The germline CDR1 and CDR2 sequences are MDHEN and SYDVKM. The CDR3 extends over 14 amino acids. The CDR3 spells CASTTGLQGQPQHF. Written as DNA, the CDR3 is TGTGCCTCAACGACAGGGCTGCAGGGTCAGCCCCAGCATTTT.

The chain carries TRBV7-2 and TRBJ2-1; 11 bases map to TRBD2. The CDR3 contains 17 residues. Trimming cost V 0 bases and J 9 bases; bases outside gene matches: 10. The germline CDR1 and CDR2 sequences are SGHTA and FQGNSA. The CDR3 region is CASSLARGLAARGEQFF. For the CDR3, the DNA is TGTGCCAGCAGCTTAGCGCGGGGACTAGCGGCTAGGGGTGAGCAGTTCTTC.

This clone was found a few times. The chain employs TRBV28 and TRBJ1-4, with D possibly TRBD1 on 5 matching bases. The CDR3 runs to 14 residues. Trimming cost V 3 bases and J 8 bases, with 13 bases left between them. Germline V gene sequence: CDR1 MDHEN, CDR2 SYDVKM. CDR3 nucleotides: TGTGCCAGCAGTTTGCCCGGGGCGGGGGAAAAACTGTTTTTT. This translates into CASSLPGAGEKLFF.

The J gene is TRBJ2-3, the V gene TRBV4-2, with 9 bases aligning to TRBD2. Germline CDR1 LGHNA, CDR2 YNFKEQ. V dropped 0 bases and J dropped 4; count of bases not matched to a gene: 11. The CDR3 has 18 residues. The CDR3 reads CASSQDEGLAGIADTQYF. CDR3 coding DNA: TGTGCCAGCAGCCAAGATGAGGGGCTAGCGGGAATCGCAGATACGCAGTATTTT.

This rearrangement joins TRBV7-9 to TRBJ2-7, with TRBD1 identical over 8 bases. The germline CDR1 and CDR2 sequences are SEHNR and FQNEAQ (reference sequence). This CDR3 is built from 14 residues. After removal of 7 bases from V and 3 bases from J, the junction contained 8 bases not matched to a gene. This CDR3 reads CASTKQGTGYEQYF. CDR3 coding DNA: TGTGCCAGCACCAAACAAGGGACAGGCTACGAGCAGTACTTC.

V is TRBV9 and J is TRBJ2-1; perhaps TRBD2 as D (6 bases). Trimming stripped 0 bases from V and 5 bases from J, with 21 bases between. In germline, CDR1 is SGDLS, CDR2 YYNGEE. The CDR3 is 18 residues long. The CDR3: CASSVVKEGSLEDNEQFF. CDR3 in DNA: TGTGCCAGCAGCGTAGTGAAGGAGGGCAGCCTCGAGGACAATGAGCAGTTCTTC.

For the CDR3, the DNA is TGTGCCAGCATAAAGATGAATAGCAATCAGCCCCAGCATTTT. It is translated as CASIKMNSNQPQHF. This chain connects TRBV6-5 to TRBJ1-5, with D unclear. CDR1 is MNHEY and CDR2 is SVGAGI in the germline V gene. V gave up 7 bases and J gave up 0 bases, with 10 bases separating them. The length of the CDR3 is 14 residues.

The table lists this clone with a count of one. The CDR3 is CASSPMRDGLEAFF. The CDR3 DNA follows: TGTGCCAGCAGCCCGATGAGGGACGGTCTTGAAGCTTTCTTT. V gene TRBV7-9 combines with J gene TRBJ1-1; D is possibly TRBD1 (5 bases). The V end was cut by 5 bases, the J end by 7 bases, with 17 bases between. CDR1 SEHNR and CDR2 FQNEAQ come from the germline V gene (reference sequence). There are 14 residues in the CDR3.

CDR3 sequence reads: CASSSPGQGHQPQHF. CDR3 coding DNA: TGTGCCAGCAGTTCACCGGGACAGGGTCATCAGCCCCAGCATTTT. V gene TRBV6-6 combines with J gene TRBJ1-5; 9 positions match TRBD1. CDR3 length: 15 amino acids. CDR1 is MNHNY and CDR2 is SVGAGI in the germline V gene (reference sequence). Trimming at V came to 4 bases and at J to 5 bases, leaving 6 bases not matched to a gene.

This sequence joins TRBV5-1 and TRBJ2-7, with TRBD1 identical over 8 bases. Germline V gene data show CDR1 as SGHRS and CDR2 as YFSETQ. This CDR3 contains 16 residues. V lost 4 bases, J lost 4 bases, and 13 bases stayed unmatched. The CDR3 reads CASSHLQPGGFYEQYF. CDR3 nucleotides: TGCGCCAGCAGCCACCTCCAACCAGGGGGCTTTTACGAGCAGTACTTC.

This chain links TRBV10-3 with TRBJ1-4, with a possible D match to TRBD1 (5 bases). CDR3 size: 12 residues. The germline V gene encodes CDR1 ENHRY and CDR2 SYGVKD. Trimming cost V 10 bases and J 6 bases, with 12 bases left between them. The CDR3 nucleotides read TGTGCCACCCAGGGCGTTGATGAAAAACTGTTTTTT. Protein: CATQGVDEKLFF.

This clone was seen a few times. The rearrangement joins TRBV25-1 to TRBJ2-7; 9 bases match TRBD1. Trimming at V came to 6 bases and at J to 3 bases, leaving 12 bases not matched to a gene. The CDR3 sequence is 16 residues long. Germline V gene lookup returns CDR1 MGHDK and CDR2 SYGVNS. The CDR3 DNA sequence: TGTGCCAGCAGAGCAGGGGTCGGACAGGGGCACTACGAGCAGTACTTC. Amino acids: CASRAGVGQGHYEQYF.

V is TRBV19 and J is TRBJ1-2; maybe TRBD1 (6 bases). V was cut by 7 bases and J by 0 bases, with 18 bases left in between. The CDR3 consists of 16 residues. From germline, CDR1 is LNHDA and CDR2 SQIVND (reference sequence). The CDR3 loop is CASTPVGGPANYGYTF. CDR3 in DNA: TGTGCCAGTACCCCCGTGGGGGGGCCAGCTAACTATGGCTACACCTTC.

This clone came up a few times. This CDR3 reads CASSLRTGGMNEQYF. CDR3 sequence (DNA): TGTGCCAGCAGCCTAAGGACAGGGGGCATGAACGAGCAGTACTTC. V usage is TRBV11-2 and J usage is TRBJ2-7; 11 bases are shared with TRBD1. V trimming: 5 bases; J trimming: 5 bases; junction bases outside the gene matches: 8. From germline, CDR1 is SGHAT and CDR2 FQNNGV. The CDR3 contains 15 residues.

The rearrangement joins TRBV5-5 to TRBJ1-3; no definite D call. The V gene lost 1 base and the J gene lost 0 bases, with 11 bases spanning the gap. Germline CDR1 and CDR2: SGHKS and YYEKEE (reference sequence). The CDR3 is 16 residues long. The chain's CDR3 is CASSLSRLFSGNTIYF. The CDR3 nucleotides are TGTGCCAGCAGCTTGTCTCGACTCTTCTCTGGAAACACCATATATTTT.

This clone was counted once. The chain recombines TRBV6-5 with TRBJ2-2, with D perhaps matching TRBD1 (5 bases). Germline V gene lookup returns CDR1 MNHEY and CDR2 SVGAGI. V was shortened by 8 bases and J by 2 bases, with 12 bases between the two germline ends. CDR3 size: 14 residues. The CDR3 sequence: CASAQGPNTGELFF. CDR3 nucleotide sequence: TGTGCCAGCGCCCAGGGCCCAAACACCGGGGAGCTGTTTTTT.

This clone was seen once. The chain carries TRBV27 and TRBJ1-1, with a weak D call TRBD1 (5 bases). Germline CDR1 reads MNHEY; CDR2 reads SMNVEV (reference sequence). This CDR3 contains 15 residues. Trimming pared 2 bases from V and 4 bases from J, leaving 14 bases between. This chain's CDR3 is CASSLRDVVSTEAFF. CDR3 DNA sequence: TGTGCCAGCAGTTTAAGGGACGTAGTGAGCACTGAAGCTTTCTTT.

This clone appeared a single time. This chain connects TRBV12-3 or TRBV12-4 to TRBJ2-1; D call uncertain. The germline V and J ends were trimmed by 5 bases and 6 bases, with 8 bases remaining between them. The CDR3 has 12 amino acids. CDR3 region: CASSPLLNEQFF. In nucleotides, the CDR3 is TGTGCCAGCAGTCCACTACTCAATGAGCAGTTCTTC.

The gene calls are TRBV21-1 and TRBJ1-3; the table's D gene call, TRBD1, was not cross checked with the DNA. TRBV21-1 is tagged as a pseudogene. The CDR3 has 16 amino acids. The CDR3 sequence: CASSKKTGTGVNTIYF. In DNA form, the CDR3 reads TGTGCCAGCAGCAAAAAAACCGGGACAGGGGTGAACACCATATATTTT.

The CDR3 DNA is TGTGCCAGCTCACCCACTCTAGCGGGAGGATTCTACGAGCAGTACTTC. Its protein is CASSPTLAGGFYEQYF. The chain uses TRBV18 and TRBJ2-7; TRBD2 agrees at 11 bases. The CDR3 sequence is 16 residues long. V trimming: 3 bases; J trimming: 3 bases; junction bases outside the gene matches: 7. The germline V gene encodes CDR1 KGHSH and CDR2 LQKENI.

The chain is built from TRBV4-2 and TRBJ2-7; 10 bases align to TRBD2. Germline trimming cut 6 bases from V and 6 bases from J; bases unmatched to any gene: 5. Per the germline V gene, CDR1 is LGHNA and CDR2 is YNFKEQ. This CDR3 is built from 13 residues. CDR3 sequence reads: CASRASGSFEQYF. The CDR3 DNA follows: TGTGCCAGCAGAGCTAGCGGGAGTTTCGAGCAGTACTTC.

J is TRBJ1-6 and V is TRBV5-5, with 10 bases fitting TRBD1. The CDR3 contains 15 residues. The germline gives CDR1 SGHKS, CDR2 YYEKEE (reference sequence). V was pared by 0 bases and J by 8 bases, with 2 bases of the junction left unmatched. For the CDR3, the DNA is TGTGCCAGCAGCTTGGGGGGACAGGGGTATTCACCCCTCCACTTT. It codes for CASSLGGQGYSPLHF.

This rearrangement joins TRBV28 to TRBJ1-6; D unresolved. CDR3 length equals 12 residues. Trimming left V 5 bases short and J 16 bases short, with 15 bases between. Germline CDR1 reads MDHEN; CDR2 reads SYDVKM. The CDR3 sequence is CASSLRAAPLHF. CDR3 in DNA: TGTGCCAGCAGTCTGCGAGCGGCCCCTCTCCACTTT.